The text below deals with one T cell receptor beta chain. What it recognizes is unknown. Only in-frame clones appear in the TCRdb table, and some are missing; sequencing was by immunoSEQ multiplex PCR. The sample contains about 110,000 clones, around 93% of which appear only once. This entry comes from a study of OX40 agonist ivuxolimab in advanced cancers. Study-wide results and limits: Averaging showed that CD8+ T cells had more expanded clones than CD4+ did. Among the least clonally expanded were partial responders at 0.1-3.0 mg/kg.

This CDR3 is built from 15 residues. Unmatched junction bases numbered 12, after V lost 5 bases and J lost 8 bases. Germline assignment: CDR1 SEHNR and CDR2 FQNEAQ (reference sequence). The rearrangement joins TRBV7-9 to TRBJ1-2; 9 bases align to TRBD1. This specimen was CD4+ or CD8+ T cells sorted from blood, taken in a trial of the OX40 agonist ivuxolimab. This clonotype originated in an adult with an advanced solid tumor such as melanoma, head and neck, liver or kidney cancer. Here the CDR3 reads CASSPSGTGGAGYTF. CDR3 sequence (DNA): TGTGCCAGCAGCCCGTCAGGAACAGGGGGCGCCGGCTACACCTTC.